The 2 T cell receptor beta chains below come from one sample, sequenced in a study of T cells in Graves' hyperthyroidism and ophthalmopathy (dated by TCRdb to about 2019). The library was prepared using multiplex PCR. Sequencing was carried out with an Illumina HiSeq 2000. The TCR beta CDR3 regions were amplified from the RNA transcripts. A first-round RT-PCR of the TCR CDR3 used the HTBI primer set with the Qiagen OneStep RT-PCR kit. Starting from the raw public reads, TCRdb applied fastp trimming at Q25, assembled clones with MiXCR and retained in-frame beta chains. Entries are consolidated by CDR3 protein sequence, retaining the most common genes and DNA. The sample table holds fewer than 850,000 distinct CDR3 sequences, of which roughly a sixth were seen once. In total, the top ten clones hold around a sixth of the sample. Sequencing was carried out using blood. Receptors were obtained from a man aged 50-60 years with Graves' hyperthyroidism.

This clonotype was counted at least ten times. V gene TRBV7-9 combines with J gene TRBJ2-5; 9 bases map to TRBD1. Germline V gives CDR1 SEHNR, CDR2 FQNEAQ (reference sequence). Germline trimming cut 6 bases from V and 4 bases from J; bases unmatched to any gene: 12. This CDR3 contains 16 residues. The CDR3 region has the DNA TGTGCCAGCAGTCATAATGCGGGGACAGGGTCAGAGACCCAGTACTTC. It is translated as CASSHNAGTGSETQYF.

CDR3 sequence reads: CASSLDQLPGLAGNEQFF. The CDR3 DNA follows: TGTGCCAGCAGCCTAGATCAATTACCCGGACTAGCGGGGAATGAGCAGTTCTTC. J is TRBJ2-1 and V is TRBV4-2, with 12 bases fitting TRBD2. The germline CDR1 and CDR2 sequences are LGHNA and YNFKEQ. There are 18 residues in the CDR3. Trimming removed 4 bases from V and 7 bases from J; junction bases left unmatched: 14.